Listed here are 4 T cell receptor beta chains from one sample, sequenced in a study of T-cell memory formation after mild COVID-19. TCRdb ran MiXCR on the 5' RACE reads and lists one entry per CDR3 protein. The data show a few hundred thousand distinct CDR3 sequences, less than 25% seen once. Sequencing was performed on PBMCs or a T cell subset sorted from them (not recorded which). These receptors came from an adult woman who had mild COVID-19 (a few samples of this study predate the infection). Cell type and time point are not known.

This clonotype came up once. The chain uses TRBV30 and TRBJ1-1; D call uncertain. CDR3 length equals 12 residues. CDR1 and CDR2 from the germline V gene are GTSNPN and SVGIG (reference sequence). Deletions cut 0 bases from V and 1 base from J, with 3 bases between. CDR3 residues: CAWSVANTEAFF. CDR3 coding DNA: TGTGCCTGGAGTGTAGCGAACACTGAAGCTTTCTTT.

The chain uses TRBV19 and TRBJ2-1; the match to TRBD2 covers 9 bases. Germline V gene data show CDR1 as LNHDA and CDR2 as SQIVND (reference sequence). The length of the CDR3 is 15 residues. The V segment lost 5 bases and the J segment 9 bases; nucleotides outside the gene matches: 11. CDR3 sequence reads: CASSLVAGVNSEQFF. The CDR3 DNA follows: TGTGCCAGTAGTCTGGTAGCGGGAGTTAACAGTGAGCAGTTCTTC.

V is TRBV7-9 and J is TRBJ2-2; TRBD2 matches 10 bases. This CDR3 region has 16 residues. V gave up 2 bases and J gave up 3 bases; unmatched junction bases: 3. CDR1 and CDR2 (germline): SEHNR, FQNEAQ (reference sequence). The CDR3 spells CASSLIGTSDTGELFF. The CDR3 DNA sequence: TGTGCCAGCAGCTTAATAGGGACTAGCGACACCGGGGAGCTGTTTTTT.

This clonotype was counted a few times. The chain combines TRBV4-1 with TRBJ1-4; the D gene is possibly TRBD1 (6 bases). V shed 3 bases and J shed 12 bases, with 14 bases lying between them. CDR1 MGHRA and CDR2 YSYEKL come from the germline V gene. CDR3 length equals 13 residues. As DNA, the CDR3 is TGCGCCAGCAGCCAGGTACCCAGGGGAGAACTGTTTTTT. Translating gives CASSQVPRGELFF.